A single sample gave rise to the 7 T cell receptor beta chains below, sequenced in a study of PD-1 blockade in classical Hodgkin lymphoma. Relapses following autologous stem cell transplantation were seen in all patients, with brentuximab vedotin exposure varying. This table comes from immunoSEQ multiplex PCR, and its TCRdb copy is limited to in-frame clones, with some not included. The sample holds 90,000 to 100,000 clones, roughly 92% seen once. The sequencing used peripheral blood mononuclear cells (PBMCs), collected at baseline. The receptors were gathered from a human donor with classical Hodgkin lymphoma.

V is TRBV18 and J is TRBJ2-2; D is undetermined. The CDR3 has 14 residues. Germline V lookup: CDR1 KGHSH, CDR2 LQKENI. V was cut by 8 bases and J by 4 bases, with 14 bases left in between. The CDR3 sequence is CASLGPGLTGELFF. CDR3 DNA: TGTGCCAGCCTCGGACCAGGCCTCACCGGGGAGCTGTTTTTT. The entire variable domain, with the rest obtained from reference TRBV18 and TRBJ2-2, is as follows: NAGVMQNPRHLVRRRGQEARLRCSPMKGHSHVYWYRQLPEEGLKFMVYLQKENIIDESGMPKERFSAEFPKEGPSILRIQQVVRGDSAAYFCASLGPGLTGELFFGEGSRLTVL.

In DNA form, the CDR3 reads TGTGCCAGCATGTTACTATCTTCCACCGGGGAGCTGTTTTTT. Residues: CASMLLSSTGELFF. The V and J genes are TRBV2 and TRBJ2-2; D unclear. This CDR3 is built from 14 residues. V was trimmed by 7 bases and J by 4 bases, leaving 13 bases between them. CDR1 SNHLY and CDR2 FYNNEI come from the germline V gene.

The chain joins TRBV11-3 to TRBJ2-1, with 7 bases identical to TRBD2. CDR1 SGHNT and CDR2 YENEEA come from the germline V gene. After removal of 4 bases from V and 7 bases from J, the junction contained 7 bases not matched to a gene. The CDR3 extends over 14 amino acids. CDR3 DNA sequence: TGTGCCAGCAGCTCCCCGTGGCGGGAGAATGAGCAGTTCTTC. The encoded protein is CASSSPWRENEQFF.

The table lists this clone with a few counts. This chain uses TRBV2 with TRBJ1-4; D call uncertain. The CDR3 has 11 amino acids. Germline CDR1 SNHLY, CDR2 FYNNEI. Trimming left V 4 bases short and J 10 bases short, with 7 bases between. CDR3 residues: CASSGGGKLFF. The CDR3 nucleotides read TGTGCCAGCAGTGGGGGAGGAAAACTGTTTTTT.

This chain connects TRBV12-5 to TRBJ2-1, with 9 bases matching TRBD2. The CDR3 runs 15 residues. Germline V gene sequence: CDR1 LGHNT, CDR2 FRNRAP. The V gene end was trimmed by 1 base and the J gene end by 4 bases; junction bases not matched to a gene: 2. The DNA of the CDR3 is TGTGCTAGTGGTTTGGGGACTAGCGAATACAATGAGCAGTTCTTC. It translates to CASGLGTSEYNEQFF.

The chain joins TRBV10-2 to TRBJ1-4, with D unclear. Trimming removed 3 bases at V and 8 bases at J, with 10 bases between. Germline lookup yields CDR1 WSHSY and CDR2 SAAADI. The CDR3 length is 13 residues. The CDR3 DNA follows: TGCGCCAGCAGTGAACCGGGGTCGGAAAAACTGTTTTTT. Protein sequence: CASSEPGSEKLFF.

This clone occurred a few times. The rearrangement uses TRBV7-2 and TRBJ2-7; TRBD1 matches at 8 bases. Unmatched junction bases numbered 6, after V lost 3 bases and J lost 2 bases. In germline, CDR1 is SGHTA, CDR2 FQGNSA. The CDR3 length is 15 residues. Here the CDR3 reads CASSFETGAPYEQYF. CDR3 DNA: TGTGCCAGCAGCTTCGAGACAGGGGCACCCTACGAGCAGTACTTC.